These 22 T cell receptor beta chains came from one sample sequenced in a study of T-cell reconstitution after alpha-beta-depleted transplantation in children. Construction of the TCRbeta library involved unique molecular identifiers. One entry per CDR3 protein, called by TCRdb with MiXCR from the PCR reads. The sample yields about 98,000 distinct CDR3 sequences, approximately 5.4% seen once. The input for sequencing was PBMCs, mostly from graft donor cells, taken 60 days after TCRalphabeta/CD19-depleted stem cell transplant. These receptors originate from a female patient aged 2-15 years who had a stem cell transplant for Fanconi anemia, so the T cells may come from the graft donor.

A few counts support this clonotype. CDR3 region: CASSYTSRTDTQYF. DNA for the CDR3: TGTGCCAGCAGTTACACTAGTCGCACAGATACGCAGTATTTT. The chain recombines TRBV6-5 with TRBJ2-3; tentatively, D is TRBD2 (5 bases). V was clipped by 2 bases and J by 1 base, with 7 bases between them. This CDR3 is 14 amino acids long. CDR1 and CDR2 from the germline V gene are MNHEY and SVGAGI.

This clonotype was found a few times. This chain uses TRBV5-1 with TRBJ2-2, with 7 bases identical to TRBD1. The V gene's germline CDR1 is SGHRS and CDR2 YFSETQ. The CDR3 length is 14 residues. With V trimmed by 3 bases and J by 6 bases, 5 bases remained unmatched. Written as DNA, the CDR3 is TGCGCCAGCAGCTCGCGACAGGGTGCCGGGGAGCTGTTTTTT. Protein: CASSSRQGAGELFF.

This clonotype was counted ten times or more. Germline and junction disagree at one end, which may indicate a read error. The CDR3 spells CASSLVLGTAF. Here the CDR3 DNA reads TGTGCCAGCAGCTTAGTTCTGGGGACTGCCTTT. This rearrangement joins TRBV7-9 to TRBJ2-3, with D possibly being TRBD2 (6 bases). CDR1 and CDR2 from the germline V gene are SEHNR and FQNEAQ (reference sequence). This CDR3 is 11 amino acids long.

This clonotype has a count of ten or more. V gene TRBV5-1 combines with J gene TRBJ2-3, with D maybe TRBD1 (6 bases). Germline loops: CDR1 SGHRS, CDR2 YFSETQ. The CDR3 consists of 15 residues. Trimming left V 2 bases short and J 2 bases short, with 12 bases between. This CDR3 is CASSFSGTTTDTQYF. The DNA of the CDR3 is TGCGCCAGCAGCTTCTCCGGGACAACCACAGATACGCAGTATTTT.

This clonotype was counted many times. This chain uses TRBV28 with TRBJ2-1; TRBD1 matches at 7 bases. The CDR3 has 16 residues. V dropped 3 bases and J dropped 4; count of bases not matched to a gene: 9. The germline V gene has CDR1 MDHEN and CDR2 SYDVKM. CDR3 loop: CASSFRTGWAYNEQFF. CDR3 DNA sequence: TGTGCCAGCAGTTTCAGGACAGGATGGGCTTACAATGAGCAGTTCTTC.

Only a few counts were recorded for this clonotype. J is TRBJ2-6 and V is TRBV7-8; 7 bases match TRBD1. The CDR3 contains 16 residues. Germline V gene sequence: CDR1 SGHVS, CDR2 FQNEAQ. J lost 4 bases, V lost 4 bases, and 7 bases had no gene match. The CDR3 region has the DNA TGTGCCAGCAGCTCGGACAGGAGGCCCGGGGCCAACGTCCTGACTTTC. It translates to CASSSDRRPGANVLTF. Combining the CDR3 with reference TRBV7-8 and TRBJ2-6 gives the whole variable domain GAGVSQSPRYKVAKRGQDVALRCDPISGHVSLFWYQQALGQGPEFLTYFQNEAQLDKSGLPSDRFFAERPEGSVSTLKIQRTQQEDSAVYLCASSSDRRPGANVLTFGAGSRLTVL.

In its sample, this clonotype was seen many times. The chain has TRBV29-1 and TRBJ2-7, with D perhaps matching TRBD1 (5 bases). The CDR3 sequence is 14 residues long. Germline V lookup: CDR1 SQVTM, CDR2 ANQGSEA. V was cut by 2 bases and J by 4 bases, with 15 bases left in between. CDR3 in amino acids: CSVELSGKTYEQYF. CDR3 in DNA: TGCAGCGTTGAACTTTCAGGGAAGACTTACGAGCAGTACTTC.

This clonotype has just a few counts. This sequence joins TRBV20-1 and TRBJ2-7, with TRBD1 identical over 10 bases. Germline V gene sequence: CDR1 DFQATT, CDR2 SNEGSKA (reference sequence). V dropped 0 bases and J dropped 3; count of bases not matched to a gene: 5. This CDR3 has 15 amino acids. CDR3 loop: CSARELRDRGYEQYF. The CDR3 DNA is TGCAGTGCTAGAGAACTAAGGGACAGGGGCTACGAGCAGTACTTC.

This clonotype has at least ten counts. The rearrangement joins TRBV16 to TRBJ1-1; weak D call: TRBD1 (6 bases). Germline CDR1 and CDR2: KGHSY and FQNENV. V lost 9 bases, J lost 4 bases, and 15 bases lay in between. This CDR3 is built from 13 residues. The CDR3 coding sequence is TGTGCCAGTAGCGTAGAGGGGGGCACTGAAGCTTTCTTT. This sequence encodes CASSVEGGTEAFF.

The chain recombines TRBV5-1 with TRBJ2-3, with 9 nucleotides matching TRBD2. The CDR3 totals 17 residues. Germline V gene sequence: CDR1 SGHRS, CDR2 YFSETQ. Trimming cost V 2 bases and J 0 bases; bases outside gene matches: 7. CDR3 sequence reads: CASSFPVLAGSTDTQYF. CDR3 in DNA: TGCGCCAGCAGCTTCCCGGTTCTAGCGGGGAGCACAGATACGCAGTATTTT.

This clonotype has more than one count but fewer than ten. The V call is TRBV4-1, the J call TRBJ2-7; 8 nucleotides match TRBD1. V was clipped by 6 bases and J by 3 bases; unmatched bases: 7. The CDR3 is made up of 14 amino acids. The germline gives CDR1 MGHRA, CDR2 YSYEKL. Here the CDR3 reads CASRFRDRNYEQYF. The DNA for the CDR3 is TGCGCCAGCAGATTCCGGGACAGGAACTACGAGCAGTACTTC.

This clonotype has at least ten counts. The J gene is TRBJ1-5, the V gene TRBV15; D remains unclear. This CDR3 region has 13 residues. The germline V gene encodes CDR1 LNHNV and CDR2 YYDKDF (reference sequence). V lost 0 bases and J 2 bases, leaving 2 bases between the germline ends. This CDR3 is CATSRDRNQPQHF. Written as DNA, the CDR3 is TGTGCCACCAGCAGAGATCGCAATCAGCCCCAGCATTTT.

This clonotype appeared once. The CDR3 is CASRSPRGSSYNEQFF. The CDR3 DNA sequence: TGTGCCAGCAGGAGCCCCCGGGGAAGCTCCTACAATGAGCAGTTCTTC. This chain links TRBV28 with TRBJ2-1, with D possibly TRBD2 on 5 matching bases. Germline CDR1 reads MDHEN; CDR2 reads SYDVKM. The ends were cut back, 6 bases at V and 0 bases at J, with 15 bases in the middle. The CDR3 loop spans 16 amino acids.

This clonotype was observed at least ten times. CDR3: CASSLYGGALSGANVLTF. For the CDR3, the DNA is TGTGCCAGCAGCTTATACGGTGGGGCCCTCTCTGGGGCCAACGTCCTGACTTTC. The rearrangement uses TRBV11-2 and TRBJ2-6; D may be TRBD1 (5 bases). Trimming took off 2 bases at V and 0 bases at J, with 14 bases between the two ends. The CDR3 has 18 amino acids. Germline CDR1 is SGHAT and CDR2 is FQNNGV.

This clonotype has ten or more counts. CDR3 residues: CSARLAKEQYF. Written as DNA, the CDR3 is TGCAGTGCTAGACTAGCAAAAGAGCAGTACTTC. The V and J genes are TRBV20-1 and TRBJ2-7, with a weak D call TRBD2 (5 bases). Germline assignment: CDR1 DFQATT and CDR2 SNEGSKA (reference sequence). The V end lost 2 bases, the J end lost 7 bases, and 9 bases lay between the germline ends. This CDR3 comprises 11 residues.

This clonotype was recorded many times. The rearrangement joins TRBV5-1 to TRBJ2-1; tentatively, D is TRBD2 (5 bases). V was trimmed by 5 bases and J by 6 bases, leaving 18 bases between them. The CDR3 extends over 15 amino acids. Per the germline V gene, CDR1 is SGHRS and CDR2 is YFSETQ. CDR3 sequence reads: CASRAQDLASNEQFF. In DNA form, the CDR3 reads TGCGCCAGCAGAGCCCAGGACTTAGCGAGCAATGAGCAGTTCTTC.

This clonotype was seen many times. The CDR3 nucleotides are TGTGCCAGCAGTGAAGGAGCCCTCCGGGAAGAGACCCAGTACTTC. This translates into CASSEGALREETQYF. The chain links TRBV2 to TRBJ2-5; the D is unclear. V was pared by 1 base and J by 3 bases, with 12 bases between. Germline V gene data show CDR1 as SNHLY and CDR2 as FYNNEI. The CDR3 is 15 residues long.

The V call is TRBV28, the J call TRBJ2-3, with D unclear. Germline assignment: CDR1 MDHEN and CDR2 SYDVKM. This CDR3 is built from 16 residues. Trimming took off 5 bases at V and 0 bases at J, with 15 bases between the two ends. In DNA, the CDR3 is TGTGCCAGCAGTATGACGGGCCCAGCTAGCACAGATACGCAGTATTTT. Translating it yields CASSMTGPASTDTQYF.

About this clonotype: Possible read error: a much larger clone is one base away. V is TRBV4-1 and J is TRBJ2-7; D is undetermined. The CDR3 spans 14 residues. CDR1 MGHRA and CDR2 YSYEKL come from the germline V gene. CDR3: CASSQVHDAYEEYF. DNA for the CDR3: TGCGCCAGCAGCCAAGTTCATGATGCCTACGAGGAGTACTTC.

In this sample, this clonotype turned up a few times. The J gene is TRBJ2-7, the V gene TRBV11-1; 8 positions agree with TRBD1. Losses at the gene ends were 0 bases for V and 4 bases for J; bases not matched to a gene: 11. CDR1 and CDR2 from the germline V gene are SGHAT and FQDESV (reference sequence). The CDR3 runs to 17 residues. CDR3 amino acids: CASSLARLRTGKYEQYF. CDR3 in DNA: TGTGCCAGCAGCTTAGCCCGTCTCCGGACAGGGAAGTACGAGCAGTACTTC.

The CDR3 region is CARESGTGCGYTF. Here the CDR3 DNA reads TGTGCCAGAGAATCAGGGACGGGGTGTGGCTACACCTTC. The J gene is TRBJ1-2, the V gene TRBV27, with D tentatively TRBD1 (5 bases). The CDR3 consists of 13 residues. V dropped 9 bases and J dropped 7 bases, with 18 bases sitting between them. Germline CDR1 is MNHEY and CDR2 is SMNVEV (reference sequence).

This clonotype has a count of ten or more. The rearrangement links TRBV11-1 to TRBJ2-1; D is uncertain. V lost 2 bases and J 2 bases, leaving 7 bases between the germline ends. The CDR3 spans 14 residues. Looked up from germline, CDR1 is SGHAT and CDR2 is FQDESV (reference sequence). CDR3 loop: CASSLMDAYNEQFF. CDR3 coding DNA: TGTGCCAGCAGCTTAATGGACGCCTACAATGAGCAGTTCTTC.